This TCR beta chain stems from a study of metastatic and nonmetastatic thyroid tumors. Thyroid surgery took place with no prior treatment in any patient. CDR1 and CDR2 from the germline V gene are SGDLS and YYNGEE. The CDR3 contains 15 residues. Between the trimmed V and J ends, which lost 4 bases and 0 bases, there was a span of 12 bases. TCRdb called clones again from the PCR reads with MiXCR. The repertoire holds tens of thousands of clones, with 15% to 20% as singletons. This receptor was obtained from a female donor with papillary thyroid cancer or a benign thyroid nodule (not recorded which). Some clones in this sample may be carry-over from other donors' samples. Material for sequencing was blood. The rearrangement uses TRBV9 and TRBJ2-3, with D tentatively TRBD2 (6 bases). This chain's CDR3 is CASSRSAGSTDTQYF. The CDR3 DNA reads TGTGCCAGCAGCCGTTCGGCGGGAAGCACAGATACGCAGTATTTT.